This T cell receptor (beta chain) was recorded in a study of T-cell memory formation after mild COVID-19. General study findings and limits: For contracting clones, CD4+ ones sat mainly in CM and EM, CD8+ in EMRA.

Comments on this clonotype: What it binds is unknown.

One entry per CDR3 protein, called by TCRdb with MiXCR from the 5' RACE reads. The sample includes 65,000 to 90,000 distinct CDR3 sequences, roughly 13% seen only once; the top ten take 41%. Germline V lookup: CDR1 DFQATT, CDR2 SNEGSKA (reference sequence). This CDR3 has 16 residues. The V gene end was trimmed by 0 bases and the J gene end by 5 bases; junction bases not matched to a gene: 10. V is TRBV20-1 and J is TRBJ2-5; 9 bases are shared with TRBD2. This clonotype originated in a young man who had mild COVID-19 (a few samples of this study predate the infection). Cell type and time point are not known. Sequencing used PBMCs or a T cell subset sorted from them (not recorded which). The CDR3 loop reads CSARDRLAALVETQYF. CDR3 nucleotide sequence: TGCAGTGCTAGAGATCGACTAGCGGCCTTGGTTGAGACCCAGTACTTC.